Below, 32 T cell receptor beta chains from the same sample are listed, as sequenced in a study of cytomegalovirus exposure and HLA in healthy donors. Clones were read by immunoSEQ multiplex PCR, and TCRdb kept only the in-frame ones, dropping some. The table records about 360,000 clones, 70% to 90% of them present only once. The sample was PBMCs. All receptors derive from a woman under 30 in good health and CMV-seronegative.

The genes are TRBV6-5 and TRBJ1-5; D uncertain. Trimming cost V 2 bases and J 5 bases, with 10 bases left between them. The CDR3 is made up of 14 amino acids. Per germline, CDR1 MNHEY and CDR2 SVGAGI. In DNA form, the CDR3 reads TGTGCCAGCAGTTACGGGCAGTTTGATCAGCCCCAGCATTTT. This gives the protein CASSYGQFDQPQHF.

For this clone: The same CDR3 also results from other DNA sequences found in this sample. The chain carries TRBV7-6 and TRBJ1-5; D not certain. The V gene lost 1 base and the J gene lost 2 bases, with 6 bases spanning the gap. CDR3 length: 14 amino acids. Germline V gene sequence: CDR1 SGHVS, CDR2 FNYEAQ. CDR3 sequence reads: CASSLGQGNQPQHF. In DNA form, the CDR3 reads TGTGCCAGCAGCTTAGGGCAGGGCAATCAGCCCCAGCATTTT.

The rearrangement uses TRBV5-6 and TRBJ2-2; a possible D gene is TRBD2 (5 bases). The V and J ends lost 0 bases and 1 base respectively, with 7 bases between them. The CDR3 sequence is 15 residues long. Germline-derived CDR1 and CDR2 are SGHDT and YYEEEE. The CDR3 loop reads CASSLGLQNTGELFF. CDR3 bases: TGTGCCAGCAGCTTGGGACTACAGAACACCGGGGAGCTGTTTTTT.

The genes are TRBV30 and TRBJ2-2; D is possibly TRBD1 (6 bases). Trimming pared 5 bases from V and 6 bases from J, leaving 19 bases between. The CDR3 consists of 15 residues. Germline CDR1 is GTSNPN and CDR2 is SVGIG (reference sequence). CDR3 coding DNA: TGTGCCTGGGTACAGGGATCCTCCGGGGCCGGGGAGCTGTTTTTT. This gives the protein CAWVQGSSGAGELFF.

CDR3 DNA sequence: TGTGCCAGCTCACCATTTCCAGGACAGCTCTACGAGCAGTACTTC. Residues: CASSPFPGQLYEQYF. The chain is built from TRBV18 and TRBJ2-7; a weak D match, TRBD1 (6 bases). The CDR3 covers 15 residues. CDR1 and CDR2 (germline): KGHSH, LQKENI. Between the trimmed V and J ends, which lost 2 bases and 3 bases, there was a span of 14 bases.

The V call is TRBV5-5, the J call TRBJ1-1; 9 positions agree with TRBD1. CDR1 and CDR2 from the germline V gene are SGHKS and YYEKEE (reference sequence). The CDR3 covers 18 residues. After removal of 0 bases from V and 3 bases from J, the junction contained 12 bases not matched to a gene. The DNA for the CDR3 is TGTGCCAGCAGCTTGGAGCGGGGACAGGGTGGGAGAGACACTGAAGCTTTCTTT. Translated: CASSLERGQGGRDTEAFF. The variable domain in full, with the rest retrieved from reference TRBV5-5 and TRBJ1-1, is DAGVTQSPTHLIKTRGQQVTLRCSPISGHKSVSWYQQVLGQGPQFIFQYYEKEERGRGNFPDRFSARQFPNYSSELNVNALLLGDSALYLCASSLERGQGGRDTEAFFGQGTRLTVV.

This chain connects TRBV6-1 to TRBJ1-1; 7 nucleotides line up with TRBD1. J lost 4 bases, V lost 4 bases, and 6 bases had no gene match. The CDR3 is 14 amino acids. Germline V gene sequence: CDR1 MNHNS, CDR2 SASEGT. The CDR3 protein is CASSGDRVGTEAFF. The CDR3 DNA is TGTGCCAGCAGTGGAGACAGGGTTGGCACTGAAGCTTTCTTT.

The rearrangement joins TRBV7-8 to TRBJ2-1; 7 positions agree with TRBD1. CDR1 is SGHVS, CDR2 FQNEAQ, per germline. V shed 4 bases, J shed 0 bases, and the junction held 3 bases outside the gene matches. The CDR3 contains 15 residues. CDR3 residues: CASSSRDSSYNEQFF. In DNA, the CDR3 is TGTGCCAGCAGCTCCCGGGACAGCTCCTACAATGAGCAGTTCTTC.

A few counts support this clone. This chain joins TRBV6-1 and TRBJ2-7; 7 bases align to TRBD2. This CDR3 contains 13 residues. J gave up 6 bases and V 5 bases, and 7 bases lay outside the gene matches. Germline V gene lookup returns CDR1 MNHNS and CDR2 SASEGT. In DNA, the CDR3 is TGTGCCAGCAGTCTCACTAGCGCGGGCGAGCAGTACTTC. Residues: CASSLTSAGEQYF.

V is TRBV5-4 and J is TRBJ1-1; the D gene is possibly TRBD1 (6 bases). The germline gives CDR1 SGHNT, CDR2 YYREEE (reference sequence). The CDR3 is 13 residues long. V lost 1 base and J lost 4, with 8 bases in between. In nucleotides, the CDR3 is TGTGCCAGCAGCTTGTGGACAGCCACTGAAGCTTTCTTT. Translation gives CASSLWTATEAFF.

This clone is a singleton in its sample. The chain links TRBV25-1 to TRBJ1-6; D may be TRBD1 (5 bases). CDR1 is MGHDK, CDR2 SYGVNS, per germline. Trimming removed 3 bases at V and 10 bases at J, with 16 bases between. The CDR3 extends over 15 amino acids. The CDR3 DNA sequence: TGTGCCAGCAGTGAGGGTGGGGGGTCTGGATCACCCCTCCACTTT. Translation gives CASSEGGGSGSPLHF.

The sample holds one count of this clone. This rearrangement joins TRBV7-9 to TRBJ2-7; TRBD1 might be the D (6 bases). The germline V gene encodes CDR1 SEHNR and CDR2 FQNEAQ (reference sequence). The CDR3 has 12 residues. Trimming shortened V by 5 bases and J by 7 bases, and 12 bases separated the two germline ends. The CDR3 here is CASSPLRGEQYF. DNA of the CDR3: TGTGCCAGCAGCCCGTTGAGGGGGGAGCAGTACTTC.

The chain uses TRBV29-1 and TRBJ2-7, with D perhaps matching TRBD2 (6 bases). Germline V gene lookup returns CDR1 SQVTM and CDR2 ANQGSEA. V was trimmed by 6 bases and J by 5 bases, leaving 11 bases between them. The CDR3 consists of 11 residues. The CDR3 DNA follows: TGCAGCGTCGGGAGTGGGAACGAGCAGTACTTC. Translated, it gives CSVGSGNEQYF.

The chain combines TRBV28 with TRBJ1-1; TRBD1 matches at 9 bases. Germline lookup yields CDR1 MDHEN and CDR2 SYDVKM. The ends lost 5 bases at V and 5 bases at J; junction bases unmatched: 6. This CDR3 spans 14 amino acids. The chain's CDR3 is CASSLGQGYTEAFF. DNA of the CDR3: TGTGCCAGCAGTCTGGGACAGGGTTATACTGAAGCTTTCTTT. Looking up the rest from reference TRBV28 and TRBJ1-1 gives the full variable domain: DVKVTQSSRYLVKRTGEKVFLECVQDMDHENMFWYRQDPGLGLRLIYFSYDVKMKEKGDIPEGYSVSREKKERFSLILESASTNQTSMYLCASSLGQGYTEAFFGQGTRLTVV.

CDR3 coding DNA: TGCGCCAGCAGCGGGGGACTAGCGAGAGGACTCTCCTACAATGAGCAGTTCTTC. Its translation is CASSGGLARGLSYNEQFF. This chain connects TRBV4-1 to TRBJ2-1; TRBD2 matches at 10 bases. The CDR3 extends over 18 amino acids. Germline-derived CDR1 and CDR2 are MGHRA and YSYEKL. V lost 5 bases, J lost 0 bases, and 10 bases stayed unmatched.

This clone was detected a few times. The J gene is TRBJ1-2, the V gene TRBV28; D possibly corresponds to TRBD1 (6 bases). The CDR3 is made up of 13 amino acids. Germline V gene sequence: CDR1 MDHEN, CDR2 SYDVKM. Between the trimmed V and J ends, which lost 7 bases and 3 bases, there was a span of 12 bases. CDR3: CASTVTGDYGYTF. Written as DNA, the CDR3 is TGTGCCAGCACCGTGACAGGAGACTATGGCTACACCTTC.

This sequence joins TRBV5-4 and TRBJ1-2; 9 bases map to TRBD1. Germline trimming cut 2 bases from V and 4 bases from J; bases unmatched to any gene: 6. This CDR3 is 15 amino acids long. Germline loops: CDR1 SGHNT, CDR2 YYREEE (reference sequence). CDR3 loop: CASSLQGADLYGYTF. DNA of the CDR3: TGTGCCAGCAGCTTACAGGGGGCGGATCTCTATGGCTACACCTTC. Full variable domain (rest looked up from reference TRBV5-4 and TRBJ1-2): ETGVTQSPTHLIKTRGQQVTLRCSSQSGHNTVSWYQQALGQGPQFIFQYYREEENGRGNFPPRFSGLQFPNYSSELNVNALELDDSALYLCASSLQGADLYGYTFGSGTRLTVV.

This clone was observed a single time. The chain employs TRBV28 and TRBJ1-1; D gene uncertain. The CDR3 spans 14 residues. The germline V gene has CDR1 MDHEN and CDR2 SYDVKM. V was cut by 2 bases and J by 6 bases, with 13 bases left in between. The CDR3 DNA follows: TGTGCCAGCAGTTTAAAGGTCGCGGCCCCTGAAGCTTTCTTT. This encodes CASSLKVAAPEAFF.

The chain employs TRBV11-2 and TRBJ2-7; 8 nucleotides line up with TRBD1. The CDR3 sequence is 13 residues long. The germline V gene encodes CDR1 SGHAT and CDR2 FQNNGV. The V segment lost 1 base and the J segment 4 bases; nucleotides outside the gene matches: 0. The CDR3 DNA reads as TGTGCCAGCAGCTTAGGGACAGGGTACGAGCAGTACTTC. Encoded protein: CASSLGTGYEQYF.

DNA of the CDR3: TGTGCCAGCAGTAACTGGGACAGCCGGGAAAAACTGTTTTTT. Its protein is CASSNWDSREKLFF. The rearrangement uses TRBV6-6 and TRBJ1-4, with 7 bases that match TRBD1. Per the germline V gene, CDR1 is MNHNY and CDR2 is SVGAGI (reference sequence). The CDR3 covers 14 residues. With V trimmed by 5 bases and J by 8 bases, 8 bases remained unmatched.

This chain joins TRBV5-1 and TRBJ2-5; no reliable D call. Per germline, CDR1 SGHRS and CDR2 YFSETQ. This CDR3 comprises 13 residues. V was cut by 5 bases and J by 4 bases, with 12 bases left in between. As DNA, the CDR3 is TGCGCCAGCAGAGACCAGGTTGGAGAGACCCAGTACTTC. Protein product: CASRDQVGETQYF.

The CDR3 coding sequence is TGCGCCAGCAGCCAAGAAGGGGGCGCTTTCTCCTACAATGAGCAGTTCTTC. Amino acids: CASSQEGGAFSYNEQFF. The rearrangement links TRBV4-1 to TRBJ2-1; TRBD1 agrees at 7 bases. The ends lost 0 bases at V and 0 bases at J; junction bases unmatched: 5. Germline V gene lookup returns CDR1 MGHRA and CDR2 YSYEKL. This CDR3 has 17 residues.

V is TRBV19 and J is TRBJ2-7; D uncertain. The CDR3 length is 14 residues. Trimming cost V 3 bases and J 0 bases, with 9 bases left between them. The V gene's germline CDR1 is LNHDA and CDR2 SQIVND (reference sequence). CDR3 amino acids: CASSIGTDSYEQYF. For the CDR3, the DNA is TGTGCCAGTAGTATTGGAACAGACTCCTACGAGCAGTACTTC.

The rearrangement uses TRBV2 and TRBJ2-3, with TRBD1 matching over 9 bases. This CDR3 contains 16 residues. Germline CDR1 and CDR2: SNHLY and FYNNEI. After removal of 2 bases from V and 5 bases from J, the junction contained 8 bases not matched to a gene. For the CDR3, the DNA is TGTGCCAGCAGTGAACGGGGGACAGGGTGGGGAGATACGCAGTATTTT. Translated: CASSERGTGWGDTQYF.

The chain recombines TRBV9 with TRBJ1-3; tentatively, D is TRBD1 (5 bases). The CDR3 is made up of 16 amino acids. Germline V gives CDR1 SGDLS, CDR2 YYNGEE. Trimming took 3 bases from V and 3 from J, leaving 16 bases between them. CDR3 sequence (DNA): TGTGCCAGCAGCGCCACGACAGCCATCCTTGGAAACACCATATATTTT. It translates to CASSATTAILGNTIYF.

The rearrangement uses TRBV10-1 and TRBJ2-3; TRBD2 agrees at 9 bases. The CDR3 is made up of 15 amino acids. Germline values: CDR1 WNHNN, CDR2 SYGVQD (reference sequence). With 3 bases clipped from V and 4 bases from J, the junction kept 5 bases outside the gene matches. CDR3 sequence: CASSDPWTSADTQYF. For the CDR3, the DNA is TGCGCCAGCAGTGACCCTTGGACTAGCGCAGATACGCAGTATTTT.

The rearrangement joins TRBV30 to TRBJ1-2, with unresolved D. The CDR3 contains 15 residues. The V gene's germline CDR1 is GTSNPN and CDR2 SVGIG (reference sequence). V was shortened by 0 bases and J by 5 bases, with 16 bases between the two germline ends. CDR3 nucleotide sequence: TGTGCCTGGAGTGTTGGCTTGAAGGAGGGATATGGCTACACCTTC. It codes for CAWSVGLKEGYGYTF.

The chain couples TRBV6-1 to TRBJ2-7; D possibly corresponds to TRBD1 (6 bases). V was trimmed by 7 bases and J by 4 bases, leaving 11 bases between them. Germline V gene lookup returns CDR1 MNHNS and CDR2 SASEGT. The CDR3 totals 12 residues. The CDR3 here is CASKGELYEQYF. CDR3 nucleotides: TGTGCCAGCAAGGGGGAATTATACGAGCAGTACTTC.

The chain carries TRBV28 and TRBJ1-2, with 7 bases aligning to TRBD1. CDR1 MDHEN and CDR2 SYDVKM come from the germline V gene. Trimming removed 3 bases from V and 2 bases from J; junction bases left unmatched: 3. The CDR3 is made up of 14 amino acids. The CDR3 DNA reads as TGTGCCAGCAGTTTGTTACAGGGGAACTATGGCTACACCTTC. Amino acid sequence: CASSLLQGNYGYTF.

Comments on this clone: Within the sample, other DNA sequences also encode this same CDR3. The CDR3 DNA sequence: TGTGCCTGGAGTGTACGTACTAGCGGAATCGGAGAGCTGTTTTTT. It translates to CAWSVRTSGIGELFF. The chain carries TRBV30 and TRBJ2-2; 8 bases are a match to TRBD2. Looked up from germline, CDR1 is GTSNPN and CDR2 is SVGIG (reference sequence). V shed 0 bases and J 11 bases; nucleotides not matched to a gene: 11. CDR3 length equals 15 residues.

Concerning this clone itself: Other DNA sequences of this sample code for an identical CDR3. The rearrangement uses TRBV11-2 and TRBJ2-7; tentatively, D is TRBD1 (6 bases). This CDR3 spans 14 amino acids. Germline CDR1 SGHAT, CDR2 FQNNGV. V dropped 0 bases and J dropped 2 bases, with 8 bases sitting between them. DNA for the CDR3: TGTGCCAGCAGCTTAGACAGGGGTCCCTACGAGCAGTACTTC. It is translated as CASSLDRGPYEQYF.

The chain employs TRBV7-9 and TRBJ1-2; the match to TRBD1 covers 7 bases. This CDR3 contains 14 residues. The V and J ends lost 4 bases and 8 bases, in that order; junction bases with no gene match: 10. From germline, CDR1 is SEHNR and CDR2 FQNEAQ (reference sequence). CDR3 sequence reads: CASSSLDRAGGYTF. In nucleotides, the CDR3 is TGTGCCAGCAGCTCCCTCGACAGGGCGGGCGGCTACACCTTC.